A selection of T cell receptor beta chains follows, all from one sample in a study of blood T cell repertoires in COVID-19. The table came from immunoSEQ multiplex PCR; TCRdb's copy has only in-frame clones and leaves some out. This sample has under 70,000 clones, with around four fifths found just once. Specimen: peripheral blood. The receptor set was obtained from an elderly woman with active or convalescent COVID-19. The CDR3 runs from the conserved cysteine through the conserved F or W. Expanded clones are given a class, and other clones once, few, many or no size at all.

>few|TRBJ1-4|TRBV3-1/TRBV3-2
CASSRGFELFF
>NA|TRBJ1-2|TRBV11-3
CASSLAQNYGYTF
>once|TRBJ1-2|TRBV5-1
CASSSGGGARYGYTF
>NA|TRBJ2-1|TRBV27
CASSSGLAGPLIDEQFF
>few|TRBJ1-2|TRBV3-1/TRBV3-2
CASSWADRSYTF
>NA|TRBJ1-1|TRBV3-1/TRBV3-2
CASSQGPEGGAFF
>few|TRBJ1-6|TRBV9
CASSAHRDSYNSPLHF
>NA|TRBJ2-4|TRBV6-1
CASSERYSLIQYF
>NA|TRBJ2-3|TRBV10-1
CASSDRTSGEDTQYF
>once|TRBJ1-2|TRBV2
CASTPGYNYGYTF
>NA|TRBJ2-5|TRBV6-5
CASSPTSGRQTQYF
>few|TRBJ2-7|TRBV11-1
CASSFGQGYSYEQYF
>NA|TRBJ1-2|TRBV29-1
CSVNGYYGYTF
>NA|TRBJ2-7|TRBV10-2
CASSLEGGMQYF
>NA|TRBJ1-2|TRBV27
CASSSGQGFGYTF
>NA|TRBJ1-2|TRBV10-3
CAISGQGGSGYTF
>NA|TRBJ1-1|TRBV10-1
CASSGTYTEAFF
>NA|TRBJ2-7|TRBV18
CASSARDRESEQYF
>NA|TRBJ2-3|TRBV27
CASSLLAPRGRGRGTDTQYF
>once|TRBJ1-2|TRBV5-4
CASSLGTGGWDGYTF
>NA|TRBJ2-7|TRBV27
CASSESPGQPYEQYF
>NA|TRBJ1-4|TRBV5-4
CASSLGVQGFNEKLFF
>NA|TRBJ1-1|TRBV2
CASSVQGEAFF
>NA|TRBJ2-1|TRBV5-4
CASSPPGSSYNEQFF
>NA|TRBJ2-7|TRBV2
CASCGRQRQGPSYEQYF
>NA|TRBJ2-3|TRBV29-1
CSSLWPRGPDTQYF
>few|TRBJ1-1|TRBV3-1/TRBV3-2
CASSLSGAEAFF
>NA|TRBJ1-2|TRBV7-9
CASAGQGARGYTF
>NA|TRBJ1-6|TRBV3-1/TRBV3-2
CASSQGQNSPLHF
>NA|TRBJ2-7|TRBV7-9
CASSFRDRAYEQYF
>NA|TRBJ2-3|TRBV15
CATSRGRGLAGGPDTQYF
>few|TRBJ1-2|TRBV6-4
CASSQNPGSTYGYTF
>NA|TRBJ2-1|TRBV10-2
CASSGTSGTYNEQFF
>NA|TRBJ2-2|TRBV7-2
CASSPRDRPNTGELFF
>NA|TRBJ1-6|TRBV4-1
CASSQLSQGAFNSPLHF
>NA|TRBJ1-4|TRBV2
CASDKQGFGEKLFF
>NA|TRBJ2-7|TRBV6-5
CASIRSTGSRGEQYF
>NA|TRBJ1-2|TRBV28
CASSFTQGAYGYTF
>NA|TRBJ1-1|TRBV10-3
CAIRQGQNTEAFF
>NA|TRBJ1-2|TRBV10-2
CASSWKPGITNYGYTF
>NA|TRBJ1-2|TRBV23-1
CANTHTDGYTF
>NA|TRBJ2-7|TRBV9
CASSPPPGKSSYEQYF
>once|TRBJ2-2|TRBV2
CASRIAGGNTGELFF
>few|TRBJ2-2|TRBV30
CAWRARNGELFF
>NA|TRBJ1-1|TRBV9
CASSDNRGGENTEAFF